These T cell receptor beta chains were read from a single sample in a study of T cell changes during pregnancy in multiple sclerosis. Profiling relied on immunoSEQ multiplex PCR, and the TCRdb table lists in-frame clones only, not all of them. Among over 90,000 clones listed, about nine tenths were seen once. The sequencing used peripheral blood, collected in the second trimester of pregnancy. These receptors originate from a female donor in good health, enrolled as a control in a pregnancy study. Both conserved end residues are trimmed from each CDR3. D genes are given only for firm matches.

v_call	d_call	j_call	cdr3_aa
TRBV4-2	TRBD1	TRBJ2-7	ASSPQDRGFGEQY
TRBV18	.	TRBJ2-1	ASSPSQNEQF
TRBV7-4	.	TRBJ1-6	ASIELH
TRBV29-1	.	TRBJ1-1	SVVRVGGGTEAF
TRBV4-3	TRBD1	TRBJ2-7	ASSQDSTGGSYEQY
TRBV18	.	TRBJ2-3	ASSPVGGTDTQY
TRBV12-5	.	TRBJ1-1	ASALGQGEAF
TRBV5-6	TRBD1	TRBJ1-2	ASSSDRGDYGYT
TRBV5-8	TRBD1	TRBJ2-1	ASSFRGLSYDEQF
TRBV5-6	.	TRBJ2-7	ASSFAPQGTYEQY
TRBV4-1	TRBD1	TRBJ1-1	ASSQQQGTSEAF
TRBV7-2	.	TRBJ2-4	ASSSRGENIQY
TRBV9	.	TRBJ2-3	ASSVGPGLRTDTQY
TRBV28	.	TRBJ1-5	ASSLYGRGDQPQH
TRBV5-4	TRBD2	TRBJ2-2	ASSLAGATGELF
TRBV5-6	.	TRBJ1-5	ASSLGLGLPQPQH
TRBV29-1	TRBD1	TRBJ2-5	TTSPGQGRETQY
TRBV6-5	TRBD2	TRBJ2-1	ASSYLRTSGSNEQF
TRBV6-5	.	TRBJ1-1	ASSYGSRGTDTEAF
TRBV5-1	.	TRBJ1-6	ASSLGGTSSPLH
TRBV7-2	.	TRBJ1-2	ASSLRGTENYGYT
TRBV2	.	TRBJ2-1	ASRSGRQGGRKQF
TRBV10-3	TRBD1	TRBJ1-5	AISEQGGNQPQH
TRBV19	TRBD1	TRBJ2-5	ASSTRTGSVKETQY
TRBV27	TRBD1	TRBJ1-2	ATRGAAVGEGYT
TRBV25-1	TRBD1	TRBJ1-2	ASSGTGGRGGYGYT
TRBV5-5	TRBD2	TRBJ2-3	ASSLRGGPTDTQY
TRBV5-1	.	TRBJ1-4	ASSYGETNEKLF
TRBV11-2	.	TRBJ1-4	ASSLGTTPKATNEKLF
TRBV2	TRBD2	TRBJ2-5	ASSSPTSGMQETQY
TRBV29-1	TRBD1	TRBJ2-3	SVIGQGLPDTQY
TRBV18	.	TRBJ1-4	ASSPVAFTVEKLF